A selection of T cell receptor beta chains follows, all from one sample in a study of blood T cell repertoires in COVID-19. Profiling relied on immunoSEQ multiplex PCR, and the TCRdb table lists in-frame clones only, not all of them. The sample holds under 200,000 clones; almost 90% are singletons and the top ten take around 1.5%. The sample consisted of peripheral blood. Receptor source: a young man with active or convalescent COVID-19. Both conserved end residues are part of each CDR3. D genes are given only for firm matches. Size is omitted from some rows. Given values are once, few, many or a class for expanded clones.

DNA: TGCGCCAGCAGATTGGACCGGCAGGCCACAGATACGCAGTATTTT; CDR3: CASRLDRQATDTQYF; D: NA; J: TRBJ2-3; V: TRBV5-1; size: NA
DNA: TGTGCCTGGAGTGTTCCCACAGGGAGAACTAATGAAAAACTGTTTTTT; CDR3: CAWSVPTGRTNEKLFF; D: NA; J: TRBJ1-4; V: TRBV30; size: NA
DNA: TGTGCCAGCAGCTCCCGACAGGGGGCTCAGCCCCAGCATTTT; CDR3: CASSSRQGAQPQHF; D: TRBD1; J: TRBJ1-5; V: TRBV7-2; size: NA
DNA: TGTGCCAGCTCACCACCAACCAGCTCCTACAATGAGCAGTTCTTC; CDR3: CASSPPTSSYNEQFF; D: NA; J: TRBJ2-1; V: TRBV18; size: few
DNA: TGCGCCAGCAGCTTTGGGACTAGCGGGAGGACAGATACGCAGTATTTT; CDR3: CASSFGTSGRTDTQYF; D: TRBD2; J: TRBJ2-3; V: TRBV5-1; size: NA
DNA: TGTGCCAGCAACAGGCGCACAGATACGCAGTATTTT; CDR3: CASNRRTDTQYF; D: NA; J: TRBJ2-3; V: TRBV12-3/TRBV12-4; size: once
DNA: TGTGCCAGCAGTGAAGGGCCCTACGAGCAGTACTTC; CDR3: CASSEGPYEQYF; D: NA; J: TRBJ2-7; V: TRBV6-1; size: NA
DNA: TGTGCCAGCAGCCAAGTAGCCTCCGACAGGGGGCATAACGAGCAGTACTTC; CDR3: CASSQVASDRGHNEQYF; D: TRBD1; J: TRBJ2-7; V: TRBV4-2; size: once
DNA: TGTGCCAGTCACAGGGGGGAGAGCAATCAGCCCCAGCATTTT; CDR3: CASHRGESNQPQHF; D: TRBD1; J: TRBJ1-5; V: TRBV19; size: NA
DNA: TGTGCCAGTAGTGTCCTAGAGGGACTAAGAGACTATGGCTACACCTTC; CDR3: CASSVLEGLRDYGYTF; D: NA; J: TRBJ1-2; V: TRBV19; size: NA
DNA: TGCGCCAGCAGCCAACTCCCGGACAGGGGTAATGAAAAACTGTTTTTT; CDR3: CASSQLPDRGNEKLFF; D: TRBD1; J: TRBJ1-4; V: TRBV4-1; size: once
DNA: TGTGCCACCAGCAGAGACGTCCAGCCCCAGCATTTT; CDR3: CATSRDVQPQHF; D: NA; J: TRBJ1-5; V: TRBV15; size: once
DNA: TGTGCCAGCAGTTTAAAAGGGGGGGACCACAATGAGCAGTTCTTC; CDR3: CASSLKGGDHNEQFF; D: NA; J: TRBJ2-1; V: TRBV28; size: NA
DNA: TGTGCCAGCAGTTTAGAAGAGTTCACTGAAGCTTTCTTT; CDR3: CASSLEEFTEAFF; D: NA; J: TRBJ1-1; V: TRBV12-3/TRBV12-4; size: NA
DNA: TGTGCCAGCAGTTCTCGACTAGCGGGGGACGAAAACATTCAGTACTTC; CDR3: CASSSRLAGDENIQYF; D: TRBD2; J: TRBJ2-4; V: TRBV6-2/TRBV6-3; size: NA